The present T cell receptor beta chain was sequenced within a study of CD8 T cells in Susac syndrome. Study summary: When their blood was taken, patients with Susac syndrome were therapy-naive, taking corticosteroids, or taking intravenous immunoglobulin alone.

Trimming pared 5 bases from V and 0 bases from J, leaving 7 bases between. The CDR3 covers 13 residues. The study sequenced TCR beta in blood CD8+ and CD4+ T cells. Negative isolation was applied to CD8+ and CD4+ T cells, and FACS enrichment was applied to TEMRA cells. Random-hexamer reverse transcription was applied to roughly 0.5 to 1 ug RNA. Amplification of TCR beta CDR3 used immunoSEQ multiplex PCR across 54 Vbeta and 13 Jbeta. TCRdb called the immunoSEQ multiplex PCR reads again in MiXCR, with one record for every CDR3 protein. The data show approximately 190,000 distinct CDR3 sequences, roughly nine tenths seen once.

The sequenced sample consisted of CD4+ T cells from PBMCs. The genes are TRBV12-3 or TRBV12-4 and TRBJ1-2; no clear D gene. The TCR comes from a human donor with Susac syndrome. The CDR3 DNA follows: TGTGCCAGCAGTGGCATACCTAACTATGGCTACACCTTC. Protein product: CASSGIPNYGYTF.